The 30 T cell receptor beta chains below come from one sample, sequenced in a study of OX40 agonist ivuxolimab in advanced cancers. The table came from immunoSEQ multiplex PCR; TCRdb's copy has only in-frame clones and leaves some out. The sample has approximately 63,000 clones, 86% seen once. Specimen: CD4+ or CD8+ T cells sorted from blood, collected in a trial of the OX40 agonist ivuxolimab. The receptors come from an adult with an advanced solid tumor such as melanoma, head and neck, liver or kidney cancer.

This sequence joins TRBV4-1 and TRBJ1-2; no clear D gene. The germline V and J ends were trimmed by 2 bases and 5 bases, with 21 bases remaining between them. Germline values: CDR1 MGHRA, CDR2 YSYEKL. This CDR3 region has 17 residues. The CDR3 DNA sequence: TGCGCCAGCAGCCAAACCAATGCAGGAGGAGGGTCTTATGGCTACACCTTC. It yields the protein CASSQTNAGGGSYGYTF.

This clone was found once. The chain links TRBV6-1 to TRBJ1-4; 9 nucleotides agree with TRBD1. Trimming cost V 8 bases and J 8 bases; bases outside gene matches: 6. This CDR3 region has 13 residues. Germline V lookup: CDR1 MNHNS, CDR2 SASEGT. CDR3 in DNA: TGTGCCAGCGAGGGGACAGGGAGCGAAAAACTGTTTTTT. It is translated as CASEGTGSEKLFF.

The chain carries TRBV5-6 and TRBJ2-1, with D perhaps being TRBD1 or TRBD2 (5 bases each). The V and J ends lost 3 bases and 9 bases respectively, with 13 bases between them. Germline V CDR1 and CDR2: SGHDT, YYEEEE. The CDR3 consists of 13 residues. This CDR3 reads CASSSRDGFEQFF. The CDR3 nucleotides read TGTGCCAGCAGCTCACGGGACGGATTTGAGCAGTTCTTC.

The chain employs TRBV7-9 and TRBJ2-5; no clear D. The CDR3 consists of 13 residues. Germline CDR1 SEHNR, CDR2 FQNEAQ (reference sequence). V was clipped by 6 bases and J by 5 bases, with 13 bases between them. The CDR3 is CASRKLSAETQYF. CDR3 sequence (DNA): TGTGCCAGCAGAAAGCTGTCGGCGGAGACCCAGTACTTC.

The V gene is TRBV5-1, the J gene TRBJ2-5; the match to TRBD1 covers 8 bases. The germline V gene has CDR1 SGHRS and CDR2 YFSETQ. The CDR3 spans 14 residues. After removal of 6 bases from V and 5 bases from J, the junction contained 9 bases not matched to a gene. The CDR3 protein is CASTLGQGKETQYF. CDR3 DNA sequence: TGCGCCAGCACCCTCGGACAGGGAAAGGAGACCCAGTACTTC.

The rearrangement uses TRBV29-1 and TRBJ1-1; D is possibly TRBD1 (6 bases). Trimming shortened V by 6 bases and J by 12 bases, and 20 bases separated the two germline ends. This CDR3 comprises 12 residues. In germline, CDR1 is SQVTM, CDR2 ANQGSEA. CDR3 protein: CSVKVGTTFSFF. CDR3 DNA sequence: TGCAGCGTGAAGGTCGGGACAACCTTTTCTTTCTTT.

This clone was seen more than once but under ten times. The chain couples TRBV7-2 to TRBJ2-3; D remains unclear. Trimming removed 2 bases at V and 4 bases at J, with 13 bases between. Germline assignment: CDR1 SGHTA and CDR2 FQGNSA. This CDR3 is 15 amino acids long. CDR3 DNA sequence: TGTGCCAGCAGCTTAAATTTCTTGAGCGCAGATACGCAGTATTTT. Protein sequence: CASSLNFLSADTQYF.

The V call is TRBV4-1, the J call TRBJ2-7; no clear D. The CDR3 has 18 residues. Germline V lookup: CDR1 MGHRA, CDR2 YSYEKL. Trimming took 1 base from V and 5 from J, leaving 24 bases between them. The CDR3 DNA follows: TGCGCCAGCAGCCAAGGAAACAGCCAAGGGTCCTCCCCCGACGAGCAGTACTTC. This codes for CASSQGNSQGSSPDEQYF.

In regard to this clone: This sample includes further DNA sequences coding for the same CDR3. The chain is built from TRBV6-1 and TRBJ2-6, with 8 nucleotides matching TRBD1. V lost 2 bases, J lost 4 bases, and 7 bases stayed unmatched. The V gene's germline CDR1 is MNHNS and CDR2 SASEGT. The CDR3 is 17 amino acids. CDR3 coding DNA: TGTGCCAGCAGTGAAAGGACAGGGTTTGCCGGGGCCAACGTCCTGACTTTC. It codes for CASSERTGFAGANVLTF.

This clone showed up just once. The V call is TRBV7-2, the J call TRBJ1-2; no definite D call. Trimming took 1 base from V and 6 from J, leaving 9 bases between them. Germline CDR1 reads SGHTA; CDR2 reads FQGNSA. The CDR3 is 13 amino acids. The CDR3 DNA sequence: TGTGCCAGCAGCTTAGGGCGCAACAATGGCTACACCTTC. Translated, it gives CASSLGRNNGYTF.

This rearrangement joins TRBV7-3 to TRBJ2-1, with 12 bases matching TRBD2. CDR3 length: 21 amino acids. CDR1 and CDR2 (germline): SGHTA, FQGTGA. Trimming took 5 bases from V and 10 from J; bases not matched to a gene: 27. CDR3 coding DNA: TGTGCCAGCAGCCCCGATTTAGGACTAGCGGGATCGGGTTTCACGATATGGGAGCAGTTCTTC. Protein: CASSPDLGLAGSGFTIWEQFF.

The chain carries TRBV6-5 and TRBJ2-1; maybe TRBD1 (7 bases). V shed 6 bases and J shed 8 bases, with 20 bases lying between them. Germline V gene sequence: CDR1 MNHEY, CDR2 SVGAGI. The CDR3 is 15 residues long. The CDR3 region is CASRPRETGTDEQFF. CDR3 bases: TGTGCCAGCAGACCACGGGAGACAGGGACGGATGAGCAGTTCTTC.

The CDR3 sequence: CATSRDFSDTDTQYF. CDR3 DNA sequence: TGTGCCACCAGCAGAGATTTCAGCGATACAGATACGCAGTATTTT. This chain connects TRBV15 to TRBJ2-3; D is unresolved. V was cut by 0 bases and J by 3 bases, with 10 bases left in between. This CDR3 is 15 amino acids long. Germline lookup yields CDR1 LNHNV and CDR2 YYDKDF (reference sequence). The whole variable domain, remainder taken from reference TRBV15 and TRBJ2-3, is DAMVIQNPRYQVTQFGKPVTLSCSQTLNHNVMYWYQQKSSQAPKLLFHYYDKDFNNEADTPDNFQSRRPNTSFCFLDIRSPGLGDTAMYLCATSRDFSDTDTQYFGPGTRLTVL.

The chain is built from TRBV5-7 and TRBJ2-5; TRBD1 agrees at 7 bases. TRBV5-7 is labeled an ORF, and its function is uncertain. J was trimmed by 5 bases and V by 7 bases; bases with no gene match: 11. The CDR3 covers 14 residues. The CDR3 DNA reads TGTGCCAGCGGCGTGACAGGGAATTCGGAGACCCAGTACTTC. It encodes CASGVTGNSETQYF.

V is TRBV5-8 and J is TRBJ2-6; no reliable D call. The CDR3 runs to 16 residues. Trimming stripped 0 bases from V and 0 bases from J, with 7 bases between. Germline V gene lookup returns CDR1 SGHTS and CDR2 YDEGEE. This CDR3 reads CASSLGSNSGANVLTF. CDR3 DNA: TGTGCCAGCAGCTTGGGGTCGAACTCTGGGGCCAACGTCCTGACTTTC.

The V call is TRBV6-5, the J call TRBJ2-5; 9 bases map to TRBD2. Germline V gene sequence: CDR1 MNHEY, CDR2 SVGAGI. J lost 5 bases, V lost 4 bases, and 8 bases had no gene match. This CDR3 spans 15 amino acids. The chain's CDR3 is CASSSDLAGRETQYF. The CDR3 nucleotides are TGTGCCAGCAGTTCCGATCTAGCGGGACGGGAGACCCAGTACTTC.

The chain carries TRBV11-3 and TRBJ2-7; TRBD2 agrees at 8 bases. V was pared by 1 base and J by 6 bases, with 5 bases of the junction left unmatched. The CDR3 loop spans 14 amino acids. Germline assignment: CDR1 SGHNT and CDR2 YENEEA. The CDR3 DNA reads TGTGCCAGCAGCTTAGGGGCGGGAGGCCTCGAGCAGTACTTC. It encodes CASSLGAGGLEQYF.

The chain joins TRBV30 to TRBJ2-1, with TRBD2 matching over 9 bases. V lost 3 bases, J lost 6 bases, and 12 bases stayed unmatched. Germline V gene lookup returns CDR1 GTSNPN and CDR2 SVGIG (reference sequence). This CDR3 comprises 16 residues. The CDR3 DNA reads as TGTGCCTGGAGCCGCGGGAGGGTATCCCGGGGCAATGAGCAGTTCTTC. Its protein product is CAWSRGRVSRGNEQFF. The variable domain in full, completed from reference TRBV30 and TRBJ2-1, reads SQTIHQWPATLVQPVGSPLSLECTVEGTSNPNLYWYRQAAGRGLQLLFYSVGIGQISSEVPQNLSASRPQDRQFILSSKKLLLSDSGFYLCAWSRGRVSRGNEQFFGPGTRLTVL.

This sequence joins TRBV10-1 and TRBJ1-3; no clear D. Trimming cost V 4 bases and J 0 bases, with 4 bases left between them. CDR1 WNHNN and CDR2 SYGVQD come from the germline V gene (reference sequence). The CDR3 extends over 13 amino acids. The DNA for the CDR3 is TGCGCCAGCAGTGGCAACTCTGGAAACACCATATATTTT. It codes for CASSGNSGNTIYF.

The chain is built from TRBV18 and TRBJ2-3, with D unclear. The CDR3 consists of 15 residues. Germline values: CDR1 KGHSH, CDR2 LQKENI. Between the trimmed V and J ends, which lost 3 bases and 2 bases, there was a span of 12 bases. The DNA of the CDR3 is TGTGCCAGCTCACCCGGCCCCCCGGACACAGATACGCAGTATTTT. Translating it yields CASSPGPPDTDTQYF.

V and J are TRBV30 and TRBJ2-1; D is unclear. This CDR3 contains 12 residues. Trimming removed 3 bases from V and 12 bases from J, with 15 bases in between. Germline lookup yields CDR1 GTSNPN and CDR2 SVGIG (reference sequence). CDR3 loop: CAWSDEAGRQFF. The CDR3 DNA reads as TGTGCCTGGAGCGACGAGGCCGGACGGCAGTTCTTC.

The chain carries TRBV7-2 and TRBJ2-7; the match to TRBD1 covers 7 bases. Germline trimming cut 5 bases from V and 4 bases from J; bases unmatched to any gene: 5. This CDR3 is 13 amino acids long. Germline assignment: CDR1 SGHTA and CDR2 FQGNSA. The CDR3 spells CASSRDRAYEQYF. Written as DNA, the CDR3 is TGTGCCAGCAGCCGGGACAGAGCATACGAGCAGTACTTC.

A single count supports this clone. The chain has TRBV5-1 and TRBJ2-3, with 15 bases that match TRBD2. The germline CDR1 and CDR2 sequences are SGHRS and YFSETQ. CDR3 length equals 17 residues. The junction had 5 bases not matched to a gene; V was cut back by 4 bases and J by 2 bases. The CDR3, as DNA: TGCGCCAGCAGCGAGGGACTAGCGGGAGGCACCACAGATACGCAGTATTTT. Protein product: CASSEGLAGGTTDTQYF.

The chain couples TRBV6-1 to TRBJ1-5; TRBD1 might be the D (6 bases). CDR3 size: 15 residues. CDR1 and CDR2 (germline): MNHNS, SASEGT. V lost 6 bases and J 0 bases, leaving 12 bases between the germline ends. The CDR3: CASSRTELSNQPQHF. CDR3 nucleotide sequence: TGTGCCAGCAGCCGGACAGAACTTAGCAATCAGCCCCAGCATTTT.

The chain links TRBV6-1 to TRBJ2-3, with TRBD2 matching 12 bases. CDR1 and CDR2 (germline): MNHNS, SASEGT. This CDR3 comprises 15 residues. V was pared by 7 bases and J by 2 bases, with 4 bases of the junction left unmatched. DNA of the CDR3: TGTGCCAGCAAACTAGCGGGAGGTCCCACAGATACGCAGTATTTT. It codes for CASKLAGGPTDTQYF.

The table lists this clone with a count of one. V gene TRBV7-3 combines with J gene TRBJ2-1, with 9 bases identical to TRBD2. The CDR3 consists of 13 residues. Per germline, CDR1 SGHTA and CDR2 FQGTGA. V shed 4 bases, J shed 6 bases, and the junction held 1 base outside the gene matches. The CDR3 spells CASSSSGVNEQFF. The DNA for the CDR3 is TGTGCCAGCAGCTCTAGCGGGGTCAATGAGCAGTTCTTC.

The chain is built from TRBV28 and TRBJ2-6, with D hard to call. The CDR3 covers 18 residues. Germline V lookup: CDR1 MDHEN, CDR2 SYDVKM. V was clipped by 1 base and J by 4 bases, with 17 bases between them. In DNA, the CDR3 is TGTGCCAGCAGTTTATCGGGTTTTGTGGATGGAGGGGCCAACGTCCTGACTTTC. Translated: CASSLSGFVDGGANVLTF.

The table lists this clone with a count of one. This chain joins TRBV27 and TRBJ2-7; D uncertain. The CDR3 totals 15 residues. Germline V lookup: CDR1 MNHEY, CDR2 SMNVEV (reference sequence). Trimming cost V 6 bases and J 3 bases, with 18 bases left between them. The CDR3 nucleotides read TGTGCCAGCAGGGGTAAGTCGCCGAACTTCTACGAGCAGTACTTC. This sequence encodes CASRGKSPNFYEQYF.

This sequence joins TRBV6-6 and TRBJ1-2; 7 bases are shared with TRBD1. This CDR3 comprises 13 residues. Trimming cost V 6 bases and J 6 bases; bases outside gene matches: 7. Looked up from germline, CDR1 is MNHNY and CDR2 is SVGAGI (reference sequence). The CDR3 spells CASRRQGLDGYTF. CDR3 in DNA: TGTGCCAGCAGGCGACAGGGTCTGGATGGCTACACCTTC.

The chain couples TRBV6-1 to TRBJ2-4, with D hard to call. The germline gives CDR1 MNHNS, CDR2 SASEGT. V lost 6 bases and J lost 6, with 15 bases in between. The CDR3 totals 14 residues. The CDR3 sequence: CASSADPSRNIQYF. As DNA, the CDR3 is TGTGCCAGCAGCGCTGACCCTTCAAGAAACATTCAGTACTTC.